These T cell receptor beta chains were read from a single sample in a study of regulatory T cells in long-lasting Graves disease. TCRdb re-derived calls from the multiplex PCR reads in MiXCR, one entry per CDR3 protein. The sample has 420,000 or so distinct CDR3 sequences; around 22% are singletons. Sequenced here: peripheral blood mononuclear cells (PBMCs), sampled when the disease was refractory, from a patient treated with antithyroid drugs. The receptors were sampled from a female donor with Graves disease. CDR3s include the opening cysteine and the closing phenylalanine or tryptophan. A D gene is named only where the DNA matches it firmly. Rows may omit the clone size; those that give it use once, few, many or a size class.

J gene: TRBJ2-6
D gene: .
clone size: .
V gene: TRBV18
CDR3 DNA: TGTGCCAGCTCGCCTCTGGGGATGAGCTCTGGGGCCAACGTCCTGACTTTC
CDR3 protein: CASSPLGMSSGANVLTF

J gene: TRBJ2-7
D gene: TRBD2
clone size: many
V gene: TRBV12-3/TRBV12-4
CDR3 DNA: TGTGCCAGCAGCCCTACTAGCGGGACCACCTACGAGCAGTACTTC
CDR3 protein: CASSPTSGTTYEQYF

J gene: TRBJ2-2
D gene: .
clone size: few
V gene: TRBV2
CDR3 DNA: TGTGCCAGCGGGGATGGGCGAGGGGAGCTGTTTTTT
CDR3 protein: CASGDGRGELFF

J gene: TRBJ1-5
D gene: .
clone size: once
V gene: TRBV2
CDR3 DNA: TGTGCCAGCGGCGCGGATTGGAGTCAGCCCCAGCATTTT
CDR3 protein: CASGADWSQPQHF

J gene: TRBJ1-2
D gene: TRBD1
clone size: many
V gene: TRBV20-1
CDR3 DNA: TGCAGTGCGCCAATCAGGGGGAACTATGGCTACACCTTC
CDR3 protein: CSAPIRGNYGYTF

J gene: TRBJ1-5
D gene: TRBD1
clone size: many
V gene: TRBV2
CDR3 DNA: TGTGCCAGCAGTGAGGAGGGGACAGGGAATCAGCCCCAGCATTTT
CDR3 protein: CASSEEGTGNQPQHF

J gene: TRBJ2-7
D gene: .
clone size: many
V gene: TRBV18
CDR3 DNA: TGTGCCAGCTCCCCTCCTTCGGGCTCCTACGAGCAGTACTTC
CDR3 protein: CASSPPSGSYEQYF

J gene: TRBJ1-1
D gene: .
clone size: .
V gene: TRBV7-9
CDR3 DNA: TGTGCCAGCAGCTTAGCATCGGGGGGCCCTGAAGCTTTCTTT
CDR3 protein: CASSLASGGPEAFF

J gene: TRBJ2-5
D gene: .
clone size: .
V gene: TRBV4-3
CDR3 DNA: TGCGCCAGCAGCCCGCTCCTTGCACGCGGGACCACTCAAGAGACCCAGTACTTC
CDR3 protein: CASSPLLARGTTQETQYF

J gene: TRBJ2-7
D gene: .
clone size: few
V gene: TRBV5-1
CDR3 DNA: TGCGCCAGCAGCTTGGCCTCAGGGCCTTCCTACGAGCAGTACTTC
CDR3 protein: CASSLASGPSYEQYF

J gene: TRBJ1-6
D gene: TRBD1
clone size: few
V gene: TRBV6-5
CDR3 DNA: TGTGCCAGCAGTTCCGATGGGGACAGTTATTCACCCCTCCACTTT
CDR3 protein: CASSSDGDSYSPLHF

J gene: TRBJ2-5
D gene: .
clone size: .
V gene: TRBV11-3
CDR3 DNA: TGTGCCAGCAGCTTCGGGGGTGCAGACCAAGAGACCCAGTACTTC
CDR3 protein: CASSFGGADQETQYF

J gene: TRBJ2-1
D gene: .
clone size: .
V gene: TRBV3-1
CDR3 DNA: TGTGCCAGCAGCAATCGCCTTGGGGATGAGCAGTTCTTC
CDR3 protein: CASSNRLGDEQFF

J gene: TRBJ2-5
D gene: TRBD2
clone size: medium-sized
V gene: TRBV7-2
CDR3 DNA: TGTGCCAGCAGCTTAGATGCGGGAGGGTTACAAGAGACCCAGTACTTC
CDR3 protein: CASSLDAGGLQETQYF

J gene: TRBJ2-2
D gene: TRBD2
clone size: many
V gene: TRBV24-1
CDR3 DNA: TGTGCCACCAGTGATTTCACTAGCGGGAGGTCACGGGAGCTGTTTTTT
CDR3 protein: CATSDFTSGRSRELFF

J gene: TRBJ1-6
D gene: .
clone size: .
V gene: TRBV20-1
CDR3 DNA: TGCAGTGCTCGCACCGGGACTTCTAATTCACCCCTCCACTTT
CDR3 protein: CSARTGTSNSPLHF

J gene: TRBJ2-5
D gene: .
clone size: .
V gene: TRBV5-1
CDR3 DNA: TGCGCCAGCGGACCCGGGACCGAAGAGACCCAGTACTTC
CDR3 protein: CASGPGTEETQYF

J gene: TRBJ1-2
D gene: TRBD1
clone size: .
V gene: TRBV20-1
CDR3 DNA: TGCAGTGCGGAGACAGGGGGCGCGTTTAGTGGCTACACCTTC
CDR3 protein: CSAETGGAFSGYTF

J gene: TRBJ2-1
D gene: .
clone size: once
V gene: TRBV4-3
CDR3 DNA: TGCGCCAGCAGCCAGGGCATGGGGCGTGGAGGGAGCAATGAGCAGTTCTTC
CDR3 protein: CASSQGMGRGGSNEQFF

J gene: TRBJ2-2
D gene: TRBD2
clone size: few
V gene: TRBV7-3
CDR3 DNA: TGTGCCAGCCGTCAGACTAGCGGGACCGGGGAGCTGTTTTTT
CDR3 protein: CASRQTSGTGELFF

J gene: TRBJ2-7
D gene: .
clone size: many
V gene: TRBV28
CDR3 DNA: TGTGCCAGCAGTTTAAGCGGGCTCTACGAGCAGTACTTC
CDR3 protein: CASSLSGLYEQYF

J gene: TRBJ2-7
D gene: TRBD1
clone size: .
V gene: TRBV28
CDR3 DNA: TGTGCCAGCAGTAGGGGGGCCGGGACAGGGGACGGCTACGAGCAGTACTTC
CDR3 protein: CASSRGAGTGDGYEQYF

J gene: TRBJ1-2
D gene: .
clone size: .
V gene: TRBV5-1
CDR3 DNA: TGCGCCAGCAGCTTGTTGGTAAACTATGGCTACACCTTC
CDR3 protein: CASSLLVNYGYTF

J gene: TRBJ2-5
D gene: .
clone size: .
V gene: TRBV20-1
CDR3 DNA: TGCAGTGCTAGAGATAGCCGGGACCCCAGGGAGACCCAGTACTTC
CDR3 protein: CSARDSRDPRETQYF

J gene: TRBJ2-5
D gene: TRBD2
clone size: .
V gene: TRBV4-2
CDR3 DNA: TGTGCCAGCAGCGGGGGGGCTAGCGGGAAACTGGCCCAGTACTTC
CDR3 protein: CASSGGASGKLAQYF

J gene: TRBJ2-5
D gene: .
clone size: many
V gene: TRBV6-5
CDR3 DNA: TGTGCCAGCAGTTACTCAACAGGAATGGGTCGAGAGACCCAGTACTTC
CDR3 protein: CASSYSTGMGRETQYF

J gene: TRBJ1-6
D gene: .
clone size: many
V gene: TRBV20-1
CDR3 DNA: TGCAGTGCTCTACACGTCGGGCCTTCACCCCTCCACTTT
CDR3 protein: CSALHVGPSPLHF

J gene: TRBJ2-2
D gene: TRBD2
clone size: .
V gene: TRBV27
CDR3 DNA: TGTGCCAGCAGTCCCTCTAGCGGGACGAACACCGGGGAGCTGTTTTTT
CDR3 protein: CASSPSSGTNTGELFF

J gene: TRBJ2-4
D gene: .
clone size: .
V gene: TRBV9
CDR3 DNA: TGTGCCAGCAGCGTAGGAGATAGAGAAAACATTCAGTACTTC
CDR3 protein: CASSVGDRENIQYF

J gene: TRBJ2-5
D gene: .
clone size: many
V gene: TRBV28
CDR3 DNA: TGTGCCAGCAGTTTATTTGACCGTAAAGAGACCCAGTACTTC
CDR3 protein: CASSLFDRKETQYF

J gene: TRBJ2-7
D gene: TRBD2
clone size: .
V gene: TRBV29-1
CDR3 DNA: TGCAGCGTTGAAGTCCCAGCGGGAGGGCCCTACGAGCAGTACTTC
CDR3 protein: CSVEVPAGGPYEQYF